This TCR beta chain comes out of a study of blood T cell repertoires in COVID-19. Measured with immunoSEQ multiplex PCR; TCRdb has only the in-frame clones, and not every one. The sample gives 120,000 to 150,000 clones, 85% to 90% of which show up once; 2.3% is in the top ten. This CDR3 contains 13 residues. V shed 6 bases, J shed 1 base, and the junction held 4 bases outside the gene matches. Looked up from germline, CDR1 is SQVTM and CDR2 is ANQGSEA. This sequence was found in a human donor in a cohort sampled during active COVID-19. The chain uses TRBV29-1 and TRBJ1-1, with 8 bases that match TRBD1. Source material: peripheral blood. DNA of the CDR3: TGCAGCGTCCTAGACAGGGGGAACACTGAAGCTTTCTTT. Protein product: CSVLDRGNTEAFF. Using reference TRBV29-1 and TRBJ1-1 for the parts outside the CDR3, the full variable domain is SAVISQKPSRDICQRGTSLTIQCQVDSQVTMMFWYRQQPGQSLTLIATANQGSEATYESGFVIDKFPISRPNLTFSTLTVSNMSPEDSSIYLCSVLDRGNTEAFFGQGTRLTVV.